These T cell receptor beta chains were read from a single sample in a study of lymphopenia after photon versus proton radiotherapy. Data came from immunoSEQ multiplex PCR; TCRdb stores just in-frame clones and leaves some out. The data contain approximately 65,000 clones, around 90% of them singletons. The specimen comprised peripheral blood, sampled from a patient treated with proton-based radiotherapy. The origin of the receptors is a man at least 80 years old with esophageal cancer. Each CDR3 is given with its conserved first and last residue. Each record gives: CDR3 protein, CDR3 DNA, clone size, J gene, V gene, D gene. A D gene is named only where the DNA matches it firmly. Some rows mark clone size as missing; the rest say once, few, many or name a class of expanded clone.

CDR3: CASSTNWDQPQHF
DNA: TGTGCCAGCAGCACGAATTGGGATCAGCCCCAGCATTTT
size: few
J: TRBJ1-5
V: TRBV5-6
D: .

CDR3: CASSPGPVGEKLFF
DNA: TGTGCCAGCAGCCCGGGACCGGTTGGTGAAAAACTGTTTTTT
size: .
J: TRBJ1-4
V: TRBV5-4
D: .

CDR3: CASSFEGPGNTIYF
DNA: TGTGCCAGCAGCTTCGAGGGGCCTGGAAACACCATATATTTT
size: .
J: TRBJ1-3
V: TRBV7-9
D: .

CDR3: CASRQGNTGELFF
DNA: TGTGCCAGCAGGCAGGGGAACACCGGGGAGCTGTTTTTT
size: .
J: TRBJ2-2
V: TRBV5-4
D: .

CDR3: CASRRTGTDTYEQYF
DNA: TGTGCCAGCAGGCGGACCGGGACAGATACCTACGAGCAGTACTTC
size: .
J: TRBJ2-7
V: TRBV5-8
D: TRBD1

CDR3: CASSLGQGAGELFF
DNA: TGTGCCAGCAGCTTGGGACAGGGGGCCGGGGAGCTGTTTTTT
size: .
J: TRBJ2-2
V: TRBV9
D: TRBD1

CDR3: CASTRQPDRGYTF
DNA: TGTGCCAGCACCCGCCAACCAGATAGGGGCTACACCTTC
size: .
J: TRBJ1-2
V: TRBV11-2
D: .

CDR3: CASSQFWSYEQYF
DNA: TGTGCCAGCAGCCAATTTTGGTCCTACGAGCAGTACTTC
size: .
J: TRBJ2-7
V: TRBV14
D: .

CDR3: CASSLEWPSRRRDDEQFF
DNA: TGTGCCAGCAGCTTAGAGTGGCCTAGTAGGCGGCGGGACGATGAGCAGTTCTTC
size: .
J: TRBJ2-1
V: TRBV11-3
D: .

CDR3: CASSLEVAGYNEQFF
DNA: TGCGCCAGCAGCTTGGAAGTAGCGGGGTACAATGAGCAGTTCTTC
size: .
J: TRBJ2-1
V: TRBV5-1
D: TRBD2

CDR3: CASSQDFKEYGYTF
DNA: TGCGCCAGCAGCCAAGATTTCAAGGAGTATGGCTACACCTTC
size: .
J: TRBJ1-2
V: TRBV4-3
D: .

CDR3: CAISTGAGNTEAFF
DNA: TGTGCCATCAGCACGGGAGCGGGGAACACTGAAGCTTTCTTT
size: .
J: TRBJ1-1
V: TRBV10-3
D: .

CDR3: CAISDRVAGDTDTQYF
DNA: TGTGCCATCAGTGATCGGGTAGCGGGGGACACAGATACGCAGTATTTT
size: .
J: TRBJ2-3
V: TRBV10-3
D: TRBD2

CDR3: CASSQGNPFSNQPQHF
DNA: TGCGCCAGCAGCCAAGGGAATCCATTCAGCAATCAGCCCCAGCATTTT
size: few
J: TRBJ1-5
V: TRBV4-3
D: .

CDR3: CASSTPLRGAGDTQYF
DNA: TGTGCCAGCAGTACCCCTTTGAGGGGGGCGGGAGATACGCAGTATTTT
size: .
J: TRBJ2-3
V: TRBV27
D: .

CDR3: CASSTLTTGMETQYF
DNA: TGCGCCAGCAGCACCCTGACGACAGGGATGGAGACCCAGTACTTC
size: .
J: TRBJ2-5
V: TRBV5-1
D: TRBD1

CDR3: CASSFEASRPETQYF
DNA: TGTGCCAGCAGCTTTGAAGCGAGCCGCCCGGAGACCCAGTACTTC
size: .
J: TRBJ2-5
V: TRBV5-5
D: .

CDR3: CASSSNGPSLGSQYF
DNA: TGTGCCAGCAGCTCCAACGGACCGTCCCTTGGGTCCCAGTACTTC
size: .
J: TRBJ2-5
V: TRBV7-2
D: .

CDR3: CASSRGSSGANVLTF
DNA: TGTGCCAGCAGCAGAGGAAGCTCTGGGGCCAACGTCCTGACTTTC
size: .
J: TRBJ2-6
V: TRBV5-6
D: .

CDR3: CASSSQPGLAGRETQYF
DNA: TGTGCCAGCAGCTCACAACCGGGACTAGCGGGAAGAGAGACCCAGTACTTC
size: .
J: TRBJ2-5
V: TRBV9
D: TRBD2

CDR3: CASSSRLYEQYF
DNA: TGTGCCAGCAGCTCCAGGCTATACGAGCAGTACTTC
size: .
J: TRBJ2-7
V: TRBV5-6
D: .

CDR3: CASSLVGSGNTIYF
DNA: TGTGCCAGCAGCTTGGTAGGTTCTGGAAACACCATATATTTT
size: once
J: TRBJ1-3
V: TRBV5-4
D: .

CDR3: CASSPRDAGLGYTF
DNA: TGTGCCAGCAGCCCCCGGGACGCCGGTTTGGGCTACACCTTC
size: .
J: TRBJ1-2
V: TRBV7-2
D: .

CDR3: CASSDPMGQGGSDTQYF
DNA: TGTGCCAGCAGTGACCCCATGGGCCAGGGTGGATCAGATACGCAGTATTTT
size: once
J: TRBJ2-3
V: TRBV6-4
D: .

CDR3: CASSQYQETQYF
DNA: TGTGCCAGCTCTCAGTACCAAGAGACCCAGTACTTC
size: .
J: TRBJ2-5
V: TRBV18
D: .

CDR3: CASSSFREADTQYF
DNA: TGTGCCAGCAGCTCTTTCAGGGAAGCAGATACGCAGTATTTT
size: .
J: TRBJ2-3
V: TRBV5-5
D: .

CDR3: CAISESNRGDQPQHF
DNA: TGTGCCATCAGTGAGTCGAACAGGGGTGATCAGCCCCAGCATTTT
size: .
J: TRBJ1-5
V: TRBV10-3
D: TRBD1

CDR3: CSGQRGYEQYF
DNA: TGCAGCGGTCAAAGGGGCTACGAGCAGTACTTC
size: once
J: TRBJ2-7
V: TRBV29-1
D: .

CDR3: CAWSKGQTAYNEQFF
DNA: TGTGCCTGGAGTAAGGGACAGACAGCCTACAATGAGCAGTTCTTC
size: .
J: TRBJ2-1
V: TRBV30
D: TRBD1

CDR3: CASSQGGLTGIAVF
DNA: TGTGCCAGCAGCCAAGGGGGGCTGACAGGGATCGCTGTCTTC
size: .
J: TRBJ2-1
V: TRBV4-2
D: TRBD1

CDR3: CASSYGGSPSAGELFF
DNA: TGTGCCAGCAGTTACGGGGGCAGCCCTAGCGCCGGGGAGCTGTTTTTT
size: .
J: TRBJ2-2
V: TRBV6-5
D: .

CDR3: CASSPPGPQGIQYF
DNA: TGTGCCAGCAGCCCACCGGGACCACAGGGCATTCAGTACTTC
size: .
J: TRBJ2-4
V: TRBV7-2
D: .

CDR3: CASSLGGAGGSVVQETQYF
DNA: TGTGCCAGCAGCTTGGGCGGGGCAGGGGGTAGCGTCGTCCAAGAGACCCAGTACTTC
size: .
J: TRBJ2-5
V: TRBV5-4
D: .

CDR3: CARAPGDTEAFF
DNA: TGTGCCAGAGCCCCGGGCGACACTGAAGCTTTCTTT
size: few
J: TRBJ1-1
V: TRBV2
D: .

CDR3: CASSQVPGQGASSYEQYF
DNA: TGTGCCAGCAGCCAGGTCCCGGGACAGGGGGCGAGCTCCTACGAGCAGTACTTC
size: .
J: TRBJ2-7
V: TRBV14
D: TRBD1

CDR3: CASRKGWGPGNTIYF
DNA: TGCGCCAGCAGAAAGGGGTGGGGGCCTGGAAACACCATATATTTT
size: .
J: TRBJ1-3
V: TRBV4-3
D: .

CDR3: CATSRDRDRDYGYTF
DNA: TGTGCCACCAGCAGAGATAGGGACAGGGACTATGGCTACACCTTC
size: .
J: TRBJ1-2
V: TRBV15
D: TRBD1

CDR3: CASSSGQTEAFF
DNA: TGTGCCAGCAGTTCCGGACAGACTGAAGCTTTCTTT
size: .
J: TRBJ1-1
V: TRBV27
D: .

CDR3: CASSPSAGEAYGYTF
DNA: TGTGCCAGCAGCCCAAGCGCGGGGGAGGCCTATGGCTACACCTTC
size: .
J: TRBJ1-2
V: TRBV7-8
D: .

CDR3: CASSRNQGGNTIYF
DNA: TGTGCCAGCAGCCGTAACCAGGGGGGAAACACCATATATTTT
size: .
J: TRBJ1-3
V: TRBV7-9
D: .

CDR3: CASRETSGETQYF
DNA: TGTGCCAGCAGGGAGACTAGCGGAGAGACCCAGTACTTC
size: .
J: TRBJ2-5
V: TRBV6-1
D: TRBD2

CDR3: CAWSSLTSGPYEQYF
DNA: TGTGCCTGGAGTAGCCTGACTAGCGGGCCCTACGAGCAGTACTTC
size: .
J: TRBJ2-7
V: TRBV30
D: TRBD2

CDR3: CAWSVRPIFQPQHF
DNA: TGTGCCTGGAGTGTGAGACCCATTTTTCAGCCCCAGCATTTT
size: .
J: TRBJ1-5
V: TRBV30
D: .

CDR3: CASSLKQGADGYTF
DNA: TGTGCCAGCAGCTTAAAGCAGGGGGCGGATGGCTACACCTTC
size: .
J: TRBJ1-2
V: TRBV7-8
D: TRBD1

CDR3: CASSAYNEQFF
DNA: TGTGCCAGCAGTGCTTACAATGAGCAGTTCTTC
size: .
J: TRBJ2-1
V: TRBV2
D: .

CDR3: CASSEAGGETQYF
DNA: TGTGCTAGCAGCGAAGCGGGGGGGGAGACCCAGTACTTC
size: .
J: TRBJ2-5
V: TRBV7-7
D: TRBD2

CDR3: CASSLETENEQYF
DNA: TGTGCCAGCAGCTTAGAAACTGAGAACGAGCAGTACTTC
size: .
J: TRBJ2-7
V: TRBV7-9
D: .

CDR3: CASSAWDAARDEQYF
DNA: TGTGCCAGCAGTGCTTGGGACGCCGCCCGGGACGAGCAGTACTTC
size: .
J: TRBJ2-7
V: TRBV6-1
D: .

CDR3: CASSLNPGGEAFF
DNA: TGTGCCAGCAGCTTAAATCCGGGAGGTGAGGCTTTCTTT
size: .
J: TRBJ1-1
V: TRBV11-3
D: .